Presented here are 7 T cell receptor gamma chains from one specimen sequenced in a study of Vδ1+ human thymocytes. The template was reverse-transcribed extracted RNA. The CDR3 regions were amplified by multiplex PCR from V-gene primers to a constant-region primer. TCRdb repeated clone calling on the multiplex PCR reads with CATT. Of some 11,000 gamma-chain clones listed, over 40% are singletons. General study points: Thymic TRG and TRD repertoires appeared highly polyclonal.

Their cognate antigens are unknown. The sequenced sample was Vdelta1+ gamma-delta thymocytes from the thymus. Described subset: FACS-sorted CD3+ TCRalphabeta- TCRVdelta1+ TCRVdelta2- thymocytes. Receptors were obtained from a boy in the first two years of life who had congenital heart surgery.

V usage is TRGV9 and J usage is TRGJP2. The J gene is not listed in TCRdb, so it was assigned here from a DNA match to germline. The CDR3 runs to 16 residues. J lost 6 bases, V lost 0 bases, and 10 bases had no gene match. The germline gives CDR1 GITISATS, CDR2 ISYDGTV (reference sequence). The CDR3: CALWEVRRQCDWIKTF. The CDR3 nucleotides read TGTGCCTTGTGGGAGGTGCGTCGACAGTGTGATTGGATCAAGACGTTT.

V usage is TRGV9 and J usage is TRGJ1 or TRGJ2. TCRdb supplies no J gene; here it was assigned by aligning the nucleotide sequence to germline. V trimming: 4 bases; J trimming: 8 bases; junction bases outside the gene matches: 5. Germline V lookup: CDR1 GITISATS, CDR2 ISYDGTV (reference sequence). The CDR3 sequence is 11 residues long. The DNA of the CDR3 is TGTGCCTTGTGGGACCCTGATAAGAAACTCTTT. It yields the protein CALWDPDKKLF.

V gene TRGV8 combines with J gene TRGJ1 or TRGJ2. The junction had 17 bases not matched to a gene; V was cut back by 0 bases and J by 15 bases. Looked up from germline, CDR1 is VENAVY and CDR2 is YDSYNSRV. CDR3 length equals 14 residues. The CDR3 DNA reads TGTGCCACCTGGGATAGGCCTCTGGGGAAATCGATACTCTTT. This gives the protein CATWDRPLGKSILF.

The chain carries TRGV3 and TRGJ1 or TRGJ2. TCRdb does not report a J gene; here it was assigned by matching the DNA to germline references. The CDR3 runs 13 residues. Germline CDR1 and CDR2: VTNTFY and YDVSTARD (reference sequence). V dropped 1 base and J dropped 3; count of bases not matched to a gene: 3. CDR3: CATWDSGYYKKLF. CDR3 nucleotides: TGTGCCACCTGGGACAGCGGTTATTATAAGAAACTCTTT.

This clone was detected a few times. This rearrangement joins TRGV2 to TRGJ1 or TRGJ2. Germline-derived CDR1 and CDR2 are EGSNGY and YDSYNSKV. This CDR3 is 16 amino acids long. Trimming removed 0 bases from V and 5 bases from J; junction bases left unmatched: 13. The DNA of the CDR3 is TGTGCCACCTGGGACGGGCAGCTCGTCATCGATTATAAGAAACTCTTT. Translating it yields CATWDGQLVIDYKKLF.

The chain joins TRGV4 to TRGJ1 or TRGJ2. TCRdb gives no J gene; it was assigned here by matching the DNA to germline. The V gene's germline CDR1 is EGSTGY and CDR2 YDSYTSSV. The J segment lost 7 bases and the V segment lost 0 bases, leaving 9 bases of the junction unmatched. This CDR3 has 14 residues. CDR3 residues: CATWDGPLQYKKLF. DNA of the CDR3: TGTGCCACCTGGGATGGGCCCCTTCAGTATAAGAAACTCTTT.

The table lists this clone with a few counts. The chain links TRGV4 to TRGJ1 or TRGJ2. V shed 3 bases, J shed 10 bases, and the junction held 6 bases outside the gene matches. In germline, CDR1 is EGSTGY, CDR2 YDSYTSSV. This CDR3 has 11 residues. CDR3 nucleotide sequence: TGTGCCACCTGGGATAGGCCGAAGAAACTCTTT. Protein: CATWDRPKKLF.